The sequence of this TCR beta chain was determined in a study of human thymus T cells (dated by TCRdb to the early 2020s). As for the study more broadly: The study used under ten infant thymus samples plus four related peripheral blood samples to characterize TCR alpha and beta repertoires. Donor ages ranged from roughly 6 to 250 days, and the cohort comprised six or seven male and a couple of female infants. The paper as a whole reports these results and caveats: The related research reported highly overlapping thymic TCR repertoires among unrelated individuals. Biased V and J gene segment usage appeared to be present in both thymic and peripheral blood repertoires. On average, around 810,000 unique TCRB clonotypes were obtained from thymus samples, compared with about 84,000 from blood samples.

Using the immunoSEQ multiplex PCR assay, the TCRB and TCRAD loci were amplified from a standardized quantity of quality-controlled genomic DNA. The amplicons spanned the V(D)J region and were long enough to cover the CDR3 and allow V and J genes to be identified. The amplicons were sequenced on an Illumina platform via the commercial immunoSEQ service. Per the source publication's procedure: Primer bias and sequencing errors were corrected using previously described methods, and TCRAD and TCRB definitions followed the IMGT database. Analysis of the repertoires was done with immunoSEQ Analyzer 3.0 and VDJTools and included basic statistics, V/J segment usage, diversity estimates, rarefaction and pairwise overlap. Diversity was estimated using the Chao1, ChaoE, Efron-Thisted, Shannon and inverse Simpson indices, and was also estimated on datasets down-sampled to the size of the smallest sample. For repertoire overlap, CDR3 nucleotide sequence, V gene and J gene had to match strictly, and clustering was done by Jaccard-based multidimensional scaling. TCRdb stores this immuneACCESS table with in-frame sequences only. Part of the clones is absent; in the studies checked, under half of the shortfall reflects unresolved V genes, and no reason is known for the rest. V, J and clone size reflect that table, while D and trimming were determined from the DNA. The sample table shows some 120,000 clones, and around 94% are seen once. The top ten hold around 0.025% of the sample.

Comments on this clone: No cognate antigen has been identified for it. Base qualities are not at hand, and no much larger clone is one base apart.

Thymus tissue was collected as surgical resects that were removed during corrective cardiac surgery. Donors were immunologically healthy infants undergoing open corrective cardiac surgery for congenital heart defects in Finland. Thymocytes were released mechanically from tissue and stored at -70 °C as pellets of roughly 8.5-32 million cells. Genomic DNA was extracted from frozen cell pellets with a QIAsymphony instrument. CDR1 and CDR2 are read off the germline V gene as SGHDN and FVKESK. The CDR3 has 15 amino acids, counting the end cysteine and phenylalanine. Just CDR3 DNA is preserved here, 45 bases in frame from base 1. The V and J ends are trimmed by 0 bases and 5 bases, leaving 11 bases between them.

The specimen was thymus tissue. The TCR comes from a boy under two years old with a congenital heart defect but otherwise immunologically healthy. The chain is encoded by TRBV14 joined to TRBJ2-1; a tentative D match to TRBD1 spans 6 bases. In nucleotide form, the sequence is TGTGCCAGCAGCCAAGAGGGAACAGGGAACAATGAGCAGTTCTTC. Translation gives CASSQEGTGNNEQFF. Where the CDR3 stops, the reference TRBV14 and TRBJ2-1 genes take over; the full variable domain is EAGVTQFPSHSVIEKGQTVTLRCDPISGHDNLYWYRRVMGKEIKFLLHFVKESKQDESGMPNNRFLAERTGGTYSTLKVQPAELEDSGVYFCASSQEGTGNNEQFFGPGTRLTVL.